The 21 T cell receptor beta chains in this list originate from one sample, sequenced in a study of cytomegalovirus exposure and HLA in healthy donors. The study ran its PCR with 60 Vbeta and 13 Jbeta primers. TCRdb keeps only in-frame clones here, not all; method: immunoSEQ multiplex PCR. The sample consists of some 120,000 clones, around three quarters of them appearing once. The source material was PBMCs. These TCRs come from a man aged 25-45 years in good health and CMV-seronegative.

This chain joins TRBV19 and TRBJ2-1; a weak D match, TRBD2 (7 bases). CDR1 is LNHDA and CDR2 is SQIVND in the germline V gene (reference sequence). V lost 6 bases to trimming and J lost 7 bases, with 16 bases between them. This CDR3 comprises 14 residues. The CDR3 protein is CASSWGGQGNEQFF. The CDR3 DNA reads as TGTGCCAGTAGCTGGGGGGGGCAGGGTAATGAGCAGTTCTTC. Full variable domain (remainder filled in from reference TRBV19 and TRBJ2-1): DGGITQSPKYLFRKEGQNVTLSCEQNLNHDAMYWYRQDPGQGLRLIYYSQIVNDFQKGDIAEGYSVSREKKESFPLTVTSAQKNPTAFYLCASSWGGQGNEQFFGPGTRLTVL.

This chain links TRBV1 with TRBJ2-2; TRBD2, the table's D call, lacks a check against the DNA. TRBV1 is listed as a pseudogene. The CDR3 runs 16 residues. CDR3: CTSSHRTSFATGELFF. Here the CDR3 DNA reads TGCACCAGCAGCCACAGGACTAGCTTTGCGACCGGGGAGCTGTTTTTT.

There are a few counts of this clone. V usage is TRBV4-1 and J usage is TRBJ2-3; 8 bases map to TRBD2. CDR1 is MGHRA, CDR2 YSYEKL, per germline. Germline trimming cut 2 bases from V and 3 bases from J; bases unmatched to any gene: 4. This CDR3 has 15 residues. DNA for the CDR3: TGCGCCAGCAGCCAAACGGGACTAGGGACAGATACGCAGTATTTT. Protein sequence: CASSQTGLGTDTQYF.

With regard to this clone: At one boundary the junction diverges from the germline segment, which might be a read error. This chain links TRBV9 with TRBJ2-1, with 8 bases aligning to TRBD2. The germline CDR1 and CDR2 sequences are SGDLS and YYNGEE. The CDR3 has 15 residues. The CDR3: CASSPLGLAYDEQFF. The CDR3 DNA reads as TGTGCCAGCAGCCCCCTCGGACTAGCCTACGATGAGCAGTTCTTC.

The chain has TRBV6-5 and TRBJ2-1; D is possibly TRBD2 (5 bases). This CDR3 contains 15 residues. The germline gives CDR1 MNHEY, CDR2 SVGAGI. The ends were cut back, 6 bases at V and 0 bases at J, with 12 bases in the middle. CDR3 bases: TGTGCCAGCAGGAGGGCGGAGAGCTCCTACAATGAGCAGTTCTTC. Translating gives CASRRAESSYNEQFF.

J is TRBJ2-4 and V is TRBV4-1, with 8 bases fitting TRBD2. CDR1 and CDR2 from the germline V gene are MGHRA and YSYEKL. V shed 0 bases, J shed 7 bases, and the junction held 2 bases outside the gene matches. This CDR3 region has 14 residues. The CDR3 spells CASSQEGGGNIQYF. DNA for the CDR3: TGCGCCAGCAGCCAAGAGGGCGGGGGGAACATTCAGTACTTC.

This chain uses TRBV5-4 with TRBJ1-1; D is unclear. V lost 3 bases and J lost 1, with 10 bases in between. CDR3 length: 14 residues. Germline loops: CDR1 SGHNT, CDR2 YYREEE (reference sequence). CDR3 sequence: CASSSPDSNTEAFF. CDR3 nucleotides: TGTGCCAGCAGCTCTCCGGACTCGAACACTGAAGCTTTCTTT.

The chain carries TRBV28 and TRBJ1-4, with 9 nucleotides matching TRBD1. The trim removed 4 bases at V and 0 bases at J, leaving 24 bases unmatched. Germline V gene sequence: CDR1 MDHEN, CDR2 SYDVKM. The length of the CDR3 is 23 residues. CDR3: CASSYPLGRTGELQRATNEKLFF. CDR3 bases: TGTGCCAGCAGTTATCCCCTCGGACGGACAGGGGAATTACAACGTGCAACTAATGAAAAACTGTTTTTT.

The gene calls are TRBV4-3 and TRBJ2-7; D unresolved. The germline V and J ends were trimmed by 0 bases and 4 bases, with 10 bases remaining between them. This CDR3 contains 14 residues. The V gene's germline CDR1 is LGHNA and CDR2 YSLEER. The DNA for the CDR3 is TGCGCCAGCAGCCAAGAAAGCCGCCATTACGAGCAGTACTTC. Amino acids: CASSQESRHYEQYF.

This clone was seen just once. This chain connects TRBV4-2 to TRBJ2-2; unclear D gene. V lost 0 bases to trimming and J lost 0 bases, with 14 bases between them. The CDR3 contains 18 residues. CDR1 is LGHNA, CDR2 YNFKEQ, per germline. The CDR3 reads CASSQDQFYTTNTGELFF. The CDR3, as DNA: TGTGCCAGCAGCCAAGATCAATTCTATACGACGAACACCGGGGAGCTGTTTTTT.

The V gene is TRBV18, the J gene TRBJ2-7, with D possibly matching TRBD1 (5 bases). Germline V gene lookup returns CDR1 KGHSH and CDR2 LQKENI. V gave up 0 bases and J gave up 0 bases, with 9 bases separating them. The CDR3 has 15 amino acids. This chain's CDR3 is CASSPPSRASYEQYF. CDR3 DNA sequence: TGTGCCAGCTCACCACCTTCCAGGGCCTCCTACGAGCAGTACTTC. Full variable domain (rest looked up from reference TRBV18 and TRBJ2-7): NAGVMQNPRHLVRRRGQEARLRCSPMKGHSHVYWYRQLPEEGLKFMVYLQKENIIDESGMPKERFSAEFPKEGPSILRIQQVVRGDSAAYFCASSPPSRASYEQYFGPGTRLTVT.

Only a few counts were recorded for this clone. J is TRBJ1-3 and V is TRBV5-1; TRBD1 might be the D (5 bases). The V gene's germline CDR1 is SGHRS and CDR2 YFSETQ. This CDR3 spans 14 amino acids. Trimming left V 3 bases short and J 2 bases short, with 9 bases between. The DNA for the CDR3 is TGCGCCAGCAGCTCGCTACAGGCTGGAAACACCATATATTTT. Protein: CASSSLQAGNTIYF.

J is TRBJ2-1 and V is TRBV5-4; TRBD2 agrees at 11 bases. The V and J ends lost 2 bases and 3 bases, in that order; junction bases with no gene match: 1. The length of the CDR3 is 15 residues. Germline lookup yields CDR1 SGHNT and CDR2 YYREEE (reference sequence). For the CDR3, the DNA is TGTGCCAGCAGCTTCGGGACTAGCGGCTACAATGAGCAGTTCTTC. This encodes CASSFGTSGYNEQFF.

This chain uses TRBV2 with TRBJ1-4, with 8 bases lining up with TRBD1. Per germline, CDR1 SNHLY and CDR2 FYNNEI. J lost 10 bases, V lost 10 bases, and 11 bases had no gene match. This CDR3 has 13 amino acids. DNA of the CDR3: TGTGCCATCGGGGACAGGCCGATCGGAAAACTGTTTTTT. Its translation is CAIGDRPIGKLFF.

The rearrangement links TRBV10-3 to TRBJ1-1; the match to TRBD1 covers 7 bases. Germline CDR1 and CDR2: ENHRY and SYGVKD. The V segment lost 4 bases and the J segment 0 bases; nucleotides outside the gene matches: 11. This CDR3 region has 17 residues. CDR3 bases: TGTGCCATCAGTGCCCAACAGGGGACTCTTATGAACACTGAAGCTTTCTTT. Translating it yields CAISAQQGTLMNTEAFF.

The chain couples TRBV7-8 to TRBJ2-1, with TRBD2 identical over 7 bases. Germline CDR1 reads SGHVS; CDR2 reads FQNEAQ. V was clipped by 5 bases and J by 8 bases; unmatched bases: 15. There are 16 residues in the CDR3. CDR3 in amino acids: CASSMFGLGERDEQFF. The CDR3 bases are TGTGCCAGCAGCATGTTCGGACTAGGCGAAAGGGATGAGCAGTTCTTC.

The V and J genes are TRBV5-7 and TRBJ1-1; TRBD1 matches 9 bases. TRBV5-7 is flagged as an ORF with uncertain function. Germline trimming cut 6 bases from V and 2 bases from J; bases unmatched to any gene: 14. The CDR3 has 17 residues. This chain's CDR3 is CASMGQGRTLPNTEAFF. CDR3 bases: TGTGCCAGCATGGGACAGGGACGCACTCTACCTAACACTGAAGCTTTCTTT.

The V call is TRBV7-8, the J call TRBJ2-3, with 10 bases lining up with TRBD2. This CDR3 is 17 amino acids long. V shed 5 bases, J shed 6 bases, and the junction held 14 bases outside the gene matches. CDR1 is SGHVS, CDR2 FQNEAQ, per germline. CDR3 loop: CASSRWPSGSGVDTQYF. CDR3 nucleotides: TGTGCCAGCAGCCGCTGGCCTAGCGGGAGTGGGGTCGATACGCAGTATTTT.

The chain recombines TRBV30 with TRBJ1-5; D may be TRBD1 (5 bases). Trimming shortened V by 4 bases and J by 0 bases, and 10 bases separated the two germline ends. CDR3 length equals 14 residues. The germline CDR1 and CDR2 sequences are GTSNPN and SVGIG (reference sequence). DNA of the CDR3: TGTGCCTGGACCACGGACAATAGCAATCAGCCCCAGCATTTT. Translating gives CAWTTDNSNQPQHF. Together with reference TRBV30 and TRBJ1-5, the CDR3 gives the full variable domain: SQTIHQWPATLVQPVGSPLSLECTVEGTSNPNLYWYRQAAGRGLQLLFYSVGIGQISSEVPQNLSASRPQDRQFILSSKKLLLSDSGFYLCAWTTDNSNQPQHFGDGTRLSIL.

This chain uses TRBV28 with TRBJ1-5; 7 nucleotides line up with TRBD1. With 6 bases clipped from V and 4 bases from J, the junction kept 9 bases outside the gene matches. CDR3 size: 15 residues. Per germline, CDR1 MDHEN and CDR2 SYDVKM. The CDR3 nucleotides are TGTGCCAGCAGCTCGCCTACAGGGGATAATCAGCCCCAGCATTTT. Amino acid sequence: CASSSPTGDNQPQHF. Based on the CDR3 plus reference TRBV28 and TRBJ1-5, the full variable domain is DVKVTQSSRYLVKRTGEKVFLECVQDMDHENMFWYRQDPGLGLRLIYFSYDVKMKEKGDIPEGYSVSREKKERFSLILESASTNQTSMYLCASSSPTGDNQPQHFGDGTRLSIL.

The gene calls are TRBV25-1 and TRBJ1-2; D is undetermined. Trimming stripped 2 bases from V and 1 base from J, with 17 bases between. From germline, CDR1 is MGHDK and CDR2 SYGVNS. This CDR3 contains 17 residues. The CDR3 is CASSESPEWSGNYGYTF. CDR3 DNA sequence: TGTGCCAGCAGTGAAAGTCCCGAGTGGTCGGGTAACTATGGCTACACCTTC.